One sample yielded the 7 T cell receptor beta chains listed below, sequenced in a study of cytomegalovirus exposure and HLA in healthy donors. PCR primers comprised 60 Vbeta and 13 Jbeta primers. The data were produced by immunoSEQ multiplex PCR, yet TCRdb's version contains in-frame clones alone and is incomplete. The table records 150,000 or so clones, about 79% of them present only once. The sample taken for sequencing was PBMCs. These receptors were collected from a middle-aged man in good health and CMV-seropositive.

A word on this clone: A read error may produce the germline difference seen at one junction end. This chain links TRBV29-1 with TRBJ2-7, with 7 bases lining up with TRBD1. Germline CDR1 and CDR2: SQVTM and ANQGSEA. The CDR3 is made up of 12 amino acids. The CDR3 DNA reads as TGCAGCGTGAACATCGAAGGGGGCCTGAATCACTTC. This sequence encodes CSVNIEGGLNHF.

The CDR3, as DNA: TGTGCCAGTCACAGGGGGCTCTCCTACGAGCAGTACTTC. It translates to CASHRGLSYEQYF. The chain employs TRBV28 and TRBJ2-7, with 9 bases fitting TRBD1. This CDR3 region has 13 residues. The trim removed 9 bases at V and 0 bases at J, leaving 3 bases unmatched. Looked up from germline, CDR1 is MDHEN and CDR2 is SYDVKM.

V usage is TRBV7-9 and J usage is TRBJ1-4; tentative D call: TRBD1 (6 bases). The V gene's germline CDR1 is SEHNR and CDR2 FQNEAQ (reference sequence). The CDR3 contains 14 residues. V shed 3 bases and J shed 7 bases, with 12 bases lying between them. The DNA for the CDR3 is TGTGCCAGCAGCTTGAGAGGGGGTGGTGAAAAACTGTTTTTT. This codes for CASSLRGGGEKLFF.

The CDR3 reads CASSLTRSFTDTQYF. The CDR3 coding sequence is TGTGCCAGCAGCTTAACGAGGTCATTCACAGATACGCAGTATTTT. The rearrangement links TRBV7-3 to TRBJ2-3; unclear D gene. The ends were cut back, 0 bases at V and 2 bases at J, with 9 bases in the middle. There are 15 residues in the CDR3. The germline gives CDR1 SGHTA, CDR2 FQGTGA.

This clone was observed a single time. CDR3 loop: CASSSVGAGPAHEQYF. DNA of the CDR3: TGTGCCAGCAGCTCCGTGGGGGCCGGACCGGCCCACGAGCAGTACTTC. The chain carries TRBV7-2 and TRBJ2-7; D perhaps matches TRBD1 (6 bases). The CDR3 is made up of 16 amino acids. V gave up 4 bases and J gave up 5 bases, with 21 bases separating them. Germline V gives CDR1 SGHTA, CDR2 FQGNSA.

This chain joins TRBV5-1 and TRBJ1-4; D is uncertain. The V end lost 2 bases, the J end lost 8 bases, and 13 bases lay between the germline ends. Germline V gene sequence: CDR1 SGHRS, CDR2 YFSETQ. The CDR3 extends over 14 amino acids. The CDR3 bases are TGCGCCAGCAGCTTTGACAAAGTTGGGGAAAAACTGTTTTTT. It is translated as CASSFDKVGEKLFF. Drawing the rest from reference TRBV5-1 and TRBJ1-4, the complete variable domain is KAGVTQTPRYLIKTRGQQVTLSCSPISGHRSVSWYQQTPGQGLQFLFEYFSETQRNKGNFPGRFSGRQFSNSRSEMNVSTLELGDSALYLCASSFDKVGEKLFFGSGTQLSVL.

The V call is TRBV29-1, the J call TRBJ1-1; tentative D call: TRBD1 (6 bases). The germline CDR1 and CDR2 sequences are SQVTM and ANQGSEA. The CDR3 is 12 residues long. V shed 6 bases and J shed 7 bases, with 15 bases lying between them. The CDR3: CSVAGERGEAFF. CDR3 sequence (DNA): TGCAGCGTAGCAGGGGAGAGGGGTGAAGCTTTCTTT.